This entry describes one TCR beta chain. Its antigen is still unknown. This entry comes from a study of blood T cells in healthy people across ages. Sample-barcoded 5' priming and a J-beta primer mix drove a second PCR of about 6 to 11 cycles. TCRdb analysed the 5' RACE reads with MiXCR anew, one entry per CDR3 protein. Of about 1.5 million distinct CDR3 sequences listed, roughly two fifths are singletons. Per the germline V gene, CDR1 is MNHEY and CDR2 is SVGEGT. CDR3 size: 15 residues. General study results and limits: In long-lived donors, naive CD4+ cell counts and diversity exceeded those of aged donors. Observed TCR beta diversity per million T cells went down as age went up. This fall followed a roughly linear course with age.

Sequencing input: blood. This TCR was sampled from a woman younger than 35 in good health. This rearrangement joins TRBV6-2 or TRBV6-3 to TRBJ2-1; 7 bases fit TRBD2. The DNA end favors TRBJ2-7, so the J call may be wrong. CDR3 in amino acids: CASSYGGREYNEQYF. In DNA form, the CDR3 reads TGTGCCAGCAGTTACGGGGGGAGGGAGTACAATGAGCAGTACTTC.